Here is one T cell receptor (beta chain) with its context. The antigen remains undetermined. The test was conducted at deep level. The table came from immunoSEQ multiplex PCR; TCRdb's copy has only in-frame clones and leaves some out. Of some 1 million clones listed, 65% to 75% are singletons. Germline-derived CDR1 and CDR2 are SGHTA and FQGNSA. The CDR3 runs to 17 residues. The trim removed 4 bases at V and 0 bases at J, leaving 6 bases unmatched. This specimen comes from a study of shared clonotypes between healthy human individuals. General observations from the study: Around 5% was the fraction of naive CD4 clonotypes found shared across a few donors.

A split of CD4+ cells into CD45RA+ naive and CD45RA-negative memory subsets was performed. The receptor was derived from a man aged 18 to 29 in good health. The sequencing input was memory CD4+ T cells sorted from blood. As for subset: CD45RA-negative fraction. The gene calls are TRBV7-2 and TRBJ2-1, with TRBD2 identical over 10 bases. DNA of the CDR3: TGTGCCAGCAGCTCAGACCTAGCGGGAGTCTCCTACAATGAGCAGTTCTTC. Translation: CASSSDLAGVSYNEQFF.